The entry below describes one T cell receptor beta chain. This sample was taken from a study of lymphopenia after photon versus proton radiotherapy. Clones were sequenced by immunoSEQ multiplex PCR, and TCRdb holds only the in-frame ones, with some missing. This table holds 67,000 or so clones, around 87% found once. Deletions cut 5 bases from V and 6 bases from J, with 9 bases between. The CDR3 loop spans 11 amino acids. Per germline, CDR1 SQVTM and CDR2 ANQGSEA. This clonotype originated in a man of 80 years or more with esophageal cancer. The specimen was peripheral blood, collected from a patient treated with proton-based radiotherapy. This chain connects TRBV29-1 to TRBJ2-3; D not certain. CDR3 coding DNA: TGCAGCGTTAGTAGTAGCGATACGCAGTATTTT. The encoded protein is CSVSSSDTQYF.